The source of this T cell receptor (beta chain) is a study of blood T cell repertoires in COVID-19. Overall study: Sites across the United States, Italy and Spain contributed samples from acute and convalescent COVID-19. PBMCs, B-cell-depleted T cells, or T cells were the source of the cDNA or gDNA that made up the material.

Original analysis: Estimates of nucleated cell counts were drawn from the amplification of reference gene primers. The protocol was immunoSEQ multiplex PCR, while the TCRdb copy is restricted to in-frame clones and leaves out a portion. V and J calls and clone size are copied from that table; D and trimming were computed from the DNA. The table has 250,000 or so clones, roughly 81% seen once; the top ten hold roughly 4%. The CDR3 is 15 residues long. The ends were cut back, 5 bases at V and 3 bases at J, with 16 bases in the middle. Germline V gene sequence: CDR1 LNHDA, CDR2 SQIVND (reference sequence).

Sequencing was done on a sample of peripheral blood. The clonotype was recovered from a man in his forties or fifties with acute or convalescent COVID-19. The J gene is TRBJ1-1, the V gene TRBV19; possibly TRBD1 for D (6 bases). The CDR3 sequence: CASSGGRGADTEAFF. For the CDR3, the DNA is TGTGCCAGTAGTGGGGGTCGGGGGGCTGACACTGAAGCTTTCTTT.